This passage covers 3 T cell receptor beta chains from one sample sequenced in a study of cytomegalovirus exposure and HLA in healthy donors (dated by TCRdb to between 2016 and 2019). The library relied on the immunoSEQ multiplex PCR assay. For the multiplex PCR, a mixture combining 60 forward primers for TCR Vbeta segments and 13 reverse primers for TCR Jbeta segments was used. TCRdb's version of the immuneACCESS table is confined to in-frame rearrangements and falls short of the full clone set. An unresolved V gene accounts for under half of the shortfall where checked; the remainder is of unknown origin. The sample records 110,000 to 150,000 clones, approximately 79% of which are singletons. The ten largest clones represent approximately 1% of the sample. The sequenced material came from PBMCs. The receptors here all came from a man younger than 35 in good health and CMV-seronegative.

The V call is TRBV2, the J call TRBJ2-7; D remains ambiguous. The V end lost 8 bases, the J end lost 0 bases, and 14 bases lay between the germline ends. This CDR3 has 14 residues. Germline-derived CDR1 and CDR2 are SNHLY and FYNNEI. DNA of the CDR3: TGTGCCAGCGACGTCCGAGACAACTCCTACGAGCAGTACTTC. Translated: CASDVRDNSYEQYF.

For the CDR3, the DNA is TGTGCCAGCACGGCTGGTTTGGGTTTTGGCAGGAAAGAGACCCAGTACTTC. It codes for CASTAGLGFGRKETQYF. V and J are TRBV7-2 and TRBJ2-5; D unclear. Germline V gene lookup returns CDR1 SGHTA and CDR2 FQGNSA. V lost 7 bases and J 3 bases, leaving 24 bases between the germline ends. This CDR3 has 17 residues.

This clone has more than one count but fewer than ten. The chain is built from TRBV6-5 and TRBJ1-1; TRBD1 is a possible D gene (6 bases). The length of the CDR3 is 15 residues. The germline V and J ends were trimmed by 7 bases and 1 base, with 16 bases remaining between them. Germline V gives CDR1 MNHEY, CDR2 SVGAGI. CDR3 in amino acids: CASTIGGDPNTEAFF. The CDR3 bases are TGTGCCAGCACTATAGGGGGGGACCCGAACACTGAAGCTTTCTTT.